This T cell receptor beta chain was recovered during a study of shared clonotypes between healthy human individuals. Trimming shortened V by 4 bases and J by 0 bases, and 16 bases separated the two germline ends. The CDR3 covers 17 residues. Germline CDR1 MDHEN, CDR2 SYDVKM. Concerning this clone itself: Its antigen is as yet unknown.

General study points: Larger estimated richness was generally recorded for naive subsets relative to memory subsets. Against clonotypes common to all four donors, non-shared ones had lower generation probabilities. Limitation of the genetic and exposure-history diversity represented came from the few donors.

Sequencing was performed with immunoSEQ multiplex PCR; in TCRdb, only in-frame clones are kept and a portion is missing. The table shows about 2.4 million clones, with 93% occurring only once. The receptor comes from a man between 18 and 35 years old in good health. Some clones in this sample may be carry-over from other donors' samples. The sequencing sample was made of naive CD4+ T cells from PBMCs. Specified subset: CD45RA+ positively selected. This chain connects TRBV28 to TRBJ1-3; a weak D match, TRBD1 (6 bases). The CDR3 DNA is TGTGCCAGCAGTTCCTCCCAGGGGAAGGGCTCTGGAAACACCATATATTTT. It codes for CASSSSQGKGSGNTIYF.